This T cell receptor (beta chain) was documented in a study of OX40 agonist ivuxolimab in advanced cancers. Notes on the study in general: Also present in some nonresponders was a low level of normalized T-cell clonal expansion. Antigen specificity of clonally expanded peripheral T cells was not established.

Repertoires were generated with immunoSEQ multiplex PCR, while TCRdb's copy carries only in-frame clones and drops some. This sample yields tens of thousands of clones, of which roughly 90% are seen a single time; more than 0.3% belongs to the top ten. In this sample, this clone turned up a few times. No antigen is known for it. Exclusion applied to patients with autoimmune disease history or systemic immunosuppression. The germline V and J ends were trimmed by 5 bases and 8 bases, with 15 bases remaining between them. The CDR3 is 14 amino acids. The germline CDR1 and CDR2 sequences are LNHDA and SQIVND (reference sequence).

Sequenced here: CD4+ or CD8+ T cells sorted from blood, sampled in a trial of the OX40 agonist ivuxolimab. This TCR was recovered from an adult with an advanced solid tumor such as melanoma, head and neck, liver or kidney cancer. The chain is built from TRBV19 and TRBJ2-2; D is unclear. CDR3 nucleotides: TGTGCCAGTAGTCGAGGAGCCCCCGTTGGGGAGCTGTTTTTT. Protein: CASSRGAPVGELFF. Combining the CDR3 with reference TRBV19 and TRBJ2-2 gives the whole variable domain DGGITQSPKYLFRKEGQNVTLSCEQNLNHDAMYWYRQDPGQGLRLIYYSQIVNDFQKGDIAEGYSVSREKKESFPLTVTSAQKNPTAFYLCASSRGAPVGELFFGEGSRLTVL.